This T cell receptor (beta chain) stems from a study of vaccination and CD4 T cells after COVID-19. Study-level background: Each enrolled participant received a two-dose regimen of either BNT162b2 or mRNA-1273 vaccine.

Treatment described: approximately 11-day PBMC culture with coronavirus spike peptide pools or control peptides (ViraFEST assay). Study observations and caveats: In median terms, SARS-CoV-2-reactive clonotypes went from about 20 to 38, a nonsignificant rise.

Points on this clonotype: Antigen specificity is unknown.

Sequencing of cultured CD4+ T cell DNA used the Oncomine TCR Beta short-read assay. CD4+ T cells were cultured, and genomic DNA was extracted from them. MiXCR, run by TCRdb on the PCR reads, gives a single entry per CDR3 protein. Here the sample spans around 19,000 distinct CDR3 sequences, roughly 55% being singletons. This CDR3 spans 15 amino acids. The V gene end was trimmed by 5 bases and the J gene end by 2 bases; junction bases not matched to a gene: 7. This chain links TRBV12-3 or TRBV12-4 with TRBJ2-5; 8 bases agree with TRBD2. The clonotype was recovered from a human donor who had recovered from COVID-19. Material: CD4+ T cells from blood, cultured in vitro, obtained before SARS-CoV-2 vaccination. The CDR3 DNA follows: TGTGCCAGCAGTGATAGCGGGGTAAGACAAGAGACCCAGTACTTC. Translation gives CASSDSGVRQETQYF.